The 10 T cell receptor beta chains presented below share a single source sample, sequenced in a study of control samples from healthy donors and cancer patients. Measured with immunoSEQ multiplex PCR; TCRdb has only the in-frame clones, and not every one. Among tens of thousands of clones, 75% to 90% were seen once, and the ten largest hold over 45%. Material: blood. The origin of the receptors is a man aged 60 to 75 in good health.

This chain uses TRBV27 with TRBJ1-2; D is undetermined. Germline assignment: CDR1 MNHEY and CDR2 SMNVEV (reference sequence). The V gene lost 2 bases and the J gene lost 8 bases, with 15 bases spanning the gap. The CDR3 consists of 14 residues. This chain's CDR3 is CASSLGPGYQGYTF. The CDR3 DNA reads as TGTGCCAGCAGTTTAGGACCGGGGTATCAGGGCTACACCTTC.

CDR3: CASREGQLEAFF. CDR3 nucleotides: TGTGCCAGCAGAGAGGGACAGCTTGAAGCTTTCTTT. The gene calls are TRBV12-3 or TRBV12-4 and TRBJ1-1, with 7 bases that match TRBD1. This CDR3 contains 12 residues. V shed 6 bases, J shed 7 bases, and the junction held 5 bases outside the gene matches.

The CDR3 region has the DNA TGTGCCAGCAGCTACCAGGTGCTCTCTGGAAACACCATATATTTT. Encoded protein: CASSYQVLSGNTIYF. This rearrangement joins TRBV5-6 to TRBJ1-3; no reliable D call. V was clipped by 3 bases and J by 0 bases, with 10 bases between them. Per germline, CDR1 SGHDT and CDR2 YYEEEE. The CDR3 totals 15 residues.

This clone was seen a single time. J is TRBJ2-3 and V is TRBV5-5; tentatively, D is TRBD1 (5 bases). The CDR3 length is 15 residues. The germline CDR1 and CDR2 sequences are SGHKS and YYEKEE (reference sequence). Deletions cut 0 bases from V and 2 bases from J, with 10 bases between. The CDR3 DNA reads TGTGCCAGCAGCTTGGTAGGGGCAGACACAGATACGCAGTATTTT. This encodes CASSLVGADTDTQYF. The full variable domain, completed using reference TRBV5-5 and TRBJ2-3, is DAGVTQSPTHLIKTRGQQVTLRCSPISGHKSVSWYQQVLGQGPQFIFQYYEKEERGRGNFPDRFSARQFPNYSSELNVNALLLGDSALYLCASSLVGADTDTQYFGPGTRLTVL.

The chain carries TRBV9 and TRBJ2-5, with a weak D call TRBD1 (6 bases). Trimming took off 0 bases at V and 1 base at J, with 7 bases between the two ends. CDR1 is SGDLS and CDR2 is YYNGEE in the germline V gene. The CDR3 runs 14 residues. CDR3 amino acids: CASSVEGVQETQYF. As DNA, the CDR3 is TGTGCCAGCAGCGTAGAGGGGGTCCAAGAGACCCAGTACTTC.

This sequence joins TRBV19 and TRBJ2-3; D may be TRBD1 (7 bases). The CDR3 sequence is 18 residues long. The germline V and J ends were trimmed by 6 bases and 0 bases, with 22 bases remaining between them. From germline, CDR1 is LNHDA and CDR2 SQIVND (reference sequence). This CDR3 reads CASRGTRGQSHSTDTQYF. Here the CDR3 DNA reads TGTGCCAGTAGGGGGACGCGGGGACAGTCGCATAGCACAGATACGCAGTATTTT.

V is TRBV3-1 (or the pseudogene TRBV3-2) and J is TRBJ2-7; D possibly matches TRBD1 or TRBD2 (5 bases each). The germline gives CDR1 LGHDT, CDR2 YNNKEL (reference sequence). The germline V and J ends were trimmed by 4 bases and 5 bases, with 27 bases remaining between them. CDR3 length: 18 residues. The chain's CDR3 is CASSPHYSGTAPPDEQYF. CDR3 bases: TGTGCCAGCAGCCCTCACTACTCCGGGACGGCTCCCCCCGACGAGCAGTACTTC.

The rearrangement links TRBV6-2 or TRBV6-3 to TRBJ1-5; 9 nucleotides align to TRBD1. J was trimmed by 3 bases and V by 5 bases; bases with no gene match: 11. The CDR3 extends over 17 amino acids. The germline V gene has CDR1 MNHEY and CDR2 SVGEGT. The CDR3 region has the DNA TGTGCCAGCAGTGGGACAGGGACTTGGCGAGTCAATCAGCCCCAGCATTTT. Translation gives CASSGTGTWRVNQPQHF.

This sequence joins TRBV7-6 and TRBJ2-3; D is unresolved. This CDR3 has 15 amino acids. Germline V gene lookup returns CDR1 SGHVS and CDR2 FNYEAQ. V lost 2 bases to trimming and J lost 0 bases, with 9 bases between them. CDR3 coding DNA: TGTGCCAGCAGCTTATCTAGTTCTAGCACAGATACGCAGTATTTT. It specifies CASSLSSSSTDTQYF.

The chain carries TRBV28 and TRBJ1-4; 9 nucleotides line up with TRBD1. CDR3 length: 14 amino acids. V shed 6 bases and J 8 bases; nucleotides not matched to a gene: 7. Germline V CDR1 and CDR2: MDHEN, SYDVKM. DNA of the CDR3: TGTGCCAGCAGCGGGGACAGGGAAAGGGAAAAACTGTTTTTT. It translates to CASSGDREREKLFF.